This TCR beta chain was identified in a study of T cell repertoires in cytomegalovirus infection. Note on this clonotype: Antigen specificity is unknown.

Germline V CDR1 and CDR2: MDHEN, SYDVKM. V dropped 6 bases and J dropped 2; count of bases not matched to a gene: 4. The CDR3 has 14 residues. One entry per CDR3 protein results from TCRdb running MiXCR on the reads. Altogether 700,000 to 950,000 distinct CDR3 sequences are present, approximately 32% being singletons, with the ten largest covering 12%. This sample comprised cultured CD8+ T cells from PBMCs, obtained from culture after CMV antigen stimulation. The clonotype was recovered from a human donor in good health (CMV status not recorded). Some clones in this sample may be carry-over from other donors' samples. The V gene is TRBV28, the J gene TRBJ2-1; TRBD1 agrees at 7 bases. CDR3 protein: CASRETGTYNEQFF. The CDR3 nucleotides read TGTGCCAGCAGAGAGACAGGGACCTACAATGAGCAGTTCTTC.